This T cell receptor beta chain was captured in a study of T cell responses to AZD1222 COVID-19 vaccine. In the study overall: Analysis merged second doses at about 4 or about 12 weeks.

Study observations and caveats: Clonal diversity may have been underestimated in mostly white British donors. Reports indicate that nearly half of spike-specific TCRs are directed at unmutated variant regions. Baseline antibody screening turned up just a handful of seropositive AZD1222 recipients.

Only one count was recorded for this clone. Its antigen is undetermined. There are 14 residues in the CDR3. The V and J ends lost 4 bases and 1 base respectively, with 11 bases between them. From germline, CDR1 is SNHLY and CDR2 FYNNEI. This table comes from immunoSEQ multiplex PCR, and its TCRdb copy is limited to in-frame clones, with some not included. The table has roughly 66,000 clones, approximately 80% seen once. The receptor was isolated from an adult in good health. The source was peripheral blood, collected on day 0 of AZD1222 vaccination. The chain recombines TRBV2 with TRBJ2-7; tentative D call: TRBD1 (6 bases). The CDR3 protein is CASSGQGLSYEQYF. CDR3 bases: TGTGCCAGCAGTGGGCAGGGGTTGTCCTACGAGCAGTACTTC.